This note documents a single T cell receptor (beta chain) sequence. Its cognate antigen is unknown. Germline V CDR1 and CDR2: SEHNR, FQNEAQ (reference sequence). CDR3 length: 11 amino acids. These data belong to a study of monozygotic twins with inflammatory bowel disease. Study-wide results and caveats: Healthy co-twins had higher TCRbeta inverse Simpson diversity than their IBD twins. Compared with healthy twins, IBD patients shared fewer clonotypes with others, especially with disease activity.

Eight separate reactions for every sample produced the cDNA. Both TCRalpha and TCRbeta cDNA were subjected to two nested PCRs lasting roughly 16 and 10 cycles. Following a re-call of the 5' RACE reads, TCRdb has one entry per CDR3 protein and lacks DNA. The sample includes fewer than 550,000 distinct CDR3 sequences. Sequenced: blood. This clonotype was sampled from a human donor with ulcerative colitis or Crohn's disease, or a healthy co-twin of an affected twin (not recorded which). This rearrangement joins TRBV7-9 to TRBJ2-1. Here the CDR3 reads CASRRYNEQFF.